A single sample is the source of the 30 T cell receptor beta chains below, sequenced in a study of cytomegalovirus exposure and HLA in healthy donors. 13 Jbeta primers and 60 Vbeta primers were used for the PCR. Produced via immunoSEQ multiplex PCR; TCRdb's table is partial and in-frame only. Of 120,000 to 150,000 clones listed, around 79% are singletons. Material: PBMCs. The origin of the receptors is a male donor in good health and CMV-seronegative.

This clone appeared once. The rearrangement uses TRBV6-6 and TRBJ2-7; D gene ambiguous. V shed 2 bases and J shed 6 bases, with 14 bases lying between them. The CDR3 is made up of 14 amino acids. The germline CDR1 and CDR2 sequences are MNHNY and SVGAGI (reference sequence). CDR3 DNA sequence: TGTGCCAGCAGTTACCTTATAGAAACTTCCGAGCAGTACTTC. Translated, it gives CASSYLIETSEQYF.

The rearrangement uses TRBV19 and TRBJ2-1; 10 bases fit TRBD2. The CDR3 contains 14 residues. The ends lost 9 bases at V and 4 bases at J; junction bases unmatched: 6. Germline-derived CDR1 and CDR2 are LNHDA and SQIVND (reference sequence). The CDR3: CASSSGGPYNEQFF. DNA for the CDR3: TGTGCCAGCTCTAGCGGGGGACCGTACAATGAGCAGTTCTTC.

The V gene is TRBV19, the J gene TRBJ1-6; possibly TRBD1 for D (5 bases). Germline V lookup: CDR1 LNHDA, CDR2 SQIVND (reference sequence). With 5 bases removed from V and 9 bases from J, the gap between germline ends came to 14 bases. This CDR3 region has 14 residues. The DNA for the CDR3 is TGTGCCAGTAGTGAGGGACCGGGGGGTTCACCCCTCCACTTT. Protein sequence: CASSEGPGGSPLHF.

This clone was counted a few times. The germline gene is not matched at one end of the junction; a read error may be the cause. The chain carries TRBV7-9 and TRBJ1-5; D uncertain. The CDR3 runs 12 residues. Germline V gene sequence: CDR1 SEHNR, CDR2 FQNEAQ (reference sequence). The chain's CDR3 is CSSSPGERPQHF. CDR3 nucleotides: TGTTCCAGCAGCCCGGGTGAGCGGCCCCAGCATTTT.

V gene TRBV30 combines with J gene TRBJ1-2; 7 positions match TRBD1. The CDR3 has 13 amino acids. Germline CDR1 GTSNPN, CDR2 SVGIG (reference sequence). The trim removed 0 bases at V and 3 bases at J, leaving 1 base unmatched. The CDR3 DNA is TGTGCCTGGAGTGTCGGACAGGACTATGGCTACACCTTC. The encoded protein is CAWSVGQDYGYTF.

The chain combines TRBV6-6 with TRBJ1-1; 10 positions match TRBD1. The CDR3 runs 15 residues. V shed 7 bases, J shed 2 bases, and the junction held 7 bases outside the gene matches. The V gene's germline CDR1 is MNHNY and CDR2 SVGAGI (reference sequence). In nucleotides, the CDR3 is TGTGCCAGCACGACAGGGGGCCCACCAAACACTGAAGCTTTCTTT. Amino acid sequence: CASTTGGPPNTEAFF.

The chain couples TRBV6-5 to TRBJ1-2, with D unclear. V was clipped by 1 base and J by 9 bases, with 15 bases between them. This CDR3 is 14 amino acids long. Germline V gives CDR1 MNHEY, CDR2 SVGAGI. The CDR3 coding sequence is TGTGCCAGCAGTTACTATGAGGGCCAGAGGAGCTACACCTTC. It codes for CASSYYEGQRSYTF.

The rearrangement uses TRBV9 and TRBJ2-1; the D is unclear. Germline CDR1 SGDLS, CDR2 YYNGEE. This CDR3 spans 16 amino acids. V lost 3 bases, J lost 7 bases, and 20 bases lay in between. CDR3 sequence reads: CASSAQKATGQNEQFF. In DNA form, the CDR3 reads TGTGCCAGCAGCGCGCAAAAGGCCACGGGTCAGAATGAGCAGTTCTTC. Filled out from reference TRBV9 and TRBJ2-1, the complete variable domain reads DSGVTQTPKHLITATGQRVTLRCSPRSGDLSVYWYQQSLDQGLQFLIQYYNGEERAKGNILERFSAQQFPDLHSELNLSSLELGDSALYFCASSAQKATGQNEQFFGPGTRLTVL.

This clone was recorded a few times. This CDR3 reads CASSQGVLDNEQFF. CDR3 DNA sequence: TGCGCCAGCAGCCAGGGAGTTCTGGACAATGAGCAGTTCTTC. The V call is TRBV4-1, the J call TRBJ2-1; tentatively, D is TRBD2 (5 bases). This CDR3 is built from 14 residues. Trimming pared 3 bases from V and 5 bases from J, leaving 11 bases between. Germline CDR1 reads MGHRA; CDR2 reads YSYEKL.

The genes are TRBV10-2 and TRBJ2-7; 15 nucleotides agree with TRBD2. CDR1 and CDR2 (germline): WSHSY, SAAADI. The V gene end was trimmed by 6 bases and the J gene end by 6 bases; junction bases not matched to a gene: 3. This CDR3 is built from 14 residues. The chain's CDR3 is CASRGLAGGREQYF. The CDR3 bases are TGCGCCAGCAGAGGACTAGCGGGAGGGCGCGAGCAGTACTTC.

The chain has TRBV7-9 and TRBJ1-1, with a weak D call TRBD1 (5 bases). Deletions cut 0 bases from V and 5 bases from J, with 13 bases between. This CDR3 comprises 15 residues. Germline V gene sequence: CDR1 SEHNR, CDR2 FQNEAQ (reference sequence). The CDR3 protein is CASSLAQGLITEAFF. CDR3 bases: TGTGCCAGCAGCTTAGCGCAGGGCCTAATAACTGAAGCTTTCTTT.

A remark on this clone: The same CDR3 also results from other DNA sequences found in this sample. This chain joins TRBV5-1 and TRBJ1-3, with D possibly matching TRBD1 (6 bases). The V end was cut by 4 bases, the J end by 4 bases, with 15 bases between. Per germline, CDR1 SGHRS and CDR2 YFSETQ. The CDR3 extends over 15 amino acids. CDR3 DNA: TGCGCCAGCAGCCCTTTAGGGGGATCGGGAAACACCATATATTTT. Encoded protein: CASSPLGGSGNTIYF.

The gene calls are TRBV19 and TRBJ1-1, with D unclear. The V gene lost 10 bases and the J gene lost 1 base, with 16 bases spanning the gap. CDR3 size: 14 residues. Germline V lookup: CDR1 LNHDA, CDR2 SQIVND (reference sequence). The DNA of the CDR3 is TGTGCCACGAGGTACATAGGCGGGAACACTGAAGCTTTCTTT. It translates to CATRYIGGNTEAFF.

The chain combines TRBV9 with TRBJ1-1, with D perhaps matching TRBD1 (5 bases). The CDR3 loop spans 17 amino acids. Trimming stripped 0 bases from V and 4 bases from J, with 19 bases between. The V gene's germline CDR1 is SGDLS and CDR2 YYNGEE. CDR3: CASSVGVPGVGGTEAFF. The CDR3, as DNA: TGTGCCAGCAGCGTAGGGGTTCCGGGGGTCGGAGGCACTGAAGCTTTCTTT.

The chain recombines TRBV7-9 with TRBJ1-4; 11 nucleotides match TRBD1. Germline V lookup: CDR1 SEHNR, CDR2 FQNEAQ (reference sequence). The junction had 5 bases not matched to a gene; V was cut back by 6 bases and J by 8 bases. This CDR3 comprises 14 residues. In DNA form, the CDR3 reads TGTGCCAGCAGGGGGACAGGGGGACCGGAAAAACTGTTTTTT. Encoded protein: CASRGTGGPEKLFF.

The chain employs TRBV9 and TRBJ2-5; 7 nucleotides agree with TRBD2. CDR3 length: 15 residues. V shed 0 bases and J 3 bases; nucleotides not matched to a gene: 5. Germline V gene sequence: CDR1 SGDLS, CDR2 YYNGEE. Here the CDR3 reads CASSVGWEGKETQYF. In DNA, the CDR3 is TGTGCCAGCAGCGTAGGATGGGAGGGTAAAGAGACCCAGTACTTC.

This chain uses TRBV15 with TRBJ2-2, with D uncertain. The CDR3 loop spans 14 amino acids. Germline V gene lookup returns CDR1 LNHNV and CDR2 YYDKDF (reference sequence). Trimming took off 0 bases at V and 1 base at J, with 3 bases between the two ends. This chain's CDR3 is CATSRDRNTGELFF. The CDR3 bases are TGTGCCACCAGCAGAGATAGGAACACCGGGGAGCTGTTTTTT.

This clone was observed a few times. CDR3 nucleotides: TGTGCCAGCAGTTACCAGGCCACATCCTACGAGCAGTACTTC. The encoded protein is CASSYQATSYEQYF. This chain links TRBV6-6 with TRBJ2-7; D unresolved. Between the trimmed V and J ends, which lost 2 bases and 1 base, there was a span of 9 bases. The CDR3 consists of 14 residues. Looked up from germline, CDR1 is MNHNY and CDR2 is SVGAGI (reference sequence).

V usage is TRBV29-1 and J usage is TRBJ1-1, with 7 bases fitting TRBD1. The trim removed 6 bases at V and 7 bases at J, leaving 8 bases unmatched. In germline, CDR1 is SQVTM, CDR2 ANQGSEA. The CDR3 consists of 12 residues. The CDR3 nucleotides read TGCAGCGTGGCCCGACAGGGTCATGAAGCTTTCTTT. Protein: CSVARQGHEAFF.

This clone was counted a few times. V and J are TRBV2 and TRBJ2-5; 8 nucleotides align to TRBD1. This CDR3 comprises 15 residues. V trimming: 4 bases; J trimming: 2 bases; junction bases outside the gene matches: 6. Germline V gene lookup returns CDR1 SNHLY and CDR2 FYNNEI. CDR3 in DNA: TGTGCCAGCAGTGCTGGGACAGGCAATCAAGAGACCCAGTACTTC. Translated: CASSAGTGNQETQYF.

In nucleotides, the CDR3 is TGTGCCAGCAGCTCCCAAGAGGAGGCTGGCTACACCTTC. Translating gives CASSSQEEAGYTF. The chain uses TRBV11-2 and TRBJ1-2; no clear D gene. V shed 4 bases and J shed 7 bases, with 13 bases lying between them. The germline V gene has CDR1 SGHAT and CDR2 FQNNGV. This CDR3 has 13 residues.

The chain combines TRBV30 with TRBJ2-5, with D unresolved. Germline CDR1 GTSNPN, CDR2 SVGIG (reference sequence). This CDR3 has 11 amino acids. The germline V and J ends were trimmed by 2 bases and 5 bases, with 6 bases remaining between them. CDR3 region: CAWSIAETQYF. CDR3 sequence (DNA): TGTGCCTGGAGTATCGCGGAGACCCAGTACTTC.

This clone was seen a handful of times. The chain employs TRBV10-3 and TRBJ2-1, with D possibly being TRBD2 (6 bases). From germline, CDR1 is ENHRY and CDR2 SYGVKD. Trimming stripped 4 bases from V and 9 bases from J, with 16 bases between. CDR3 length equals 14 residues. DNA of the CDR3: TGTGCCATCAGTGTAAGTGGGGGGTCTGGTGAGCAGTTCTTC. The encoded protein is CAISVSGGSGEQFF.

The chain couples TRBV6-5 to TRBJ1-2; 7 nucleotides match TRBD1. The CDR3 is made up of 13 amino acids. Trimming took 5 bases from V and 7 from J; bases not matched to a gene: 7. The germline V gene encodes CDR1 MNHEY and CDR2 SVGAGI. The CDR3 nucleotides read TGTGCCAGCAGTCGCGACAGGGCTGTTGGCTACACCTTC. Protein sequence: CASSRDRAVGYTF.

The CDR3 DNA reads as TGCAGCGAGGAGGGGCTAGGCTTGAGCTCCTACGAGCAGTACTTC. Its protein product is CSEEGLGLSSYEQYF. The rearrangement joins TRBV29-1 to TRBJ2-5, with a weak D call TRBD2 (6 bases). The J call may be mistaken, given a closer DNA end match to TRBJ2-7. Germline lookup yields CDR1 SQVTM and CDR2 ANQGSEA. The CDR3 has 15 residues.

The rearrangement joins TRBV5-1 to TRBJ2-3; D may be TRBD2 (7 bases). The CDR3 is 14 residues long. The germline CDR1 and CDR2 sequences are SGHRS and YFSETQ. V was clipped by 0 bases and J by 6 bases, with 11 bases between them. The CDR3 here is CASSLDREGDTQYF. The CDR3 nucleotides are TGCGCCAGCAGCTTGGACAGGGAGGGGGATACGCAGTATTTT.

The chain has TRBV5-1 and TRBJ2-7, with D possibly TRBD2 on 5 matching bases. Germline V gene sequence: CDR1 SGHRS, CDR2 YFSETQ. V was shortened by 4 bases and J by 2 bases, with 10 bases between the two germline ends. This CDR3 contains 13 residues. Here the CDR3 reads CASSPLGAYEQYF. In DNA, the CDR3 is TGCGCCAGCAGCCCCCTGGGAGCCTACGAGCAGTACTTC. Drawing the rest from reference TRBV5-1 and TRBJ2-7, the complete variable domain is KAGVTQTPRYLIKTRGQQVTLSCSPISGHRSVSWYQQTPGQGLQFLFEYFSETQRNKGNFPGRFSGRQFSNSRSEMNVSTLELGDSALYLCASSPLGAYEQYFGPGTRLTVT.

This clone was counted only a few times. The chain couples TRBV10-3 to TRBJ1-3; no definite D call. Germline CDR1 reads ENHRY; CDR2 reads SYGVKD. The CDR3 is 12 residues long. V was shortened by 10 bases and J by 0 bases, with 7 bases between the two germline ends. The CDR3 spells CATRDSGNTIYF. The CDR3 bases are TGTGCCACACGGGACTCTGGAAACACCATATATTTT.

The chain combines TRBV5-1 with TRBJ2-2, with a tentative D call TRBD2 (6 bases). This CDR3 region has 15 residues. Germline CDR1 and CDR2: SGHRS and YFSETQ. Trimming removed 2 bases from V and 1 base from J, with 9 bases in between. This chain's CDR3 is CASSLRLGNTGELFF. The CDR3, as DNA: TGCGCCAGCAGCTTAAGACTAGGGAACACCGGGGAGCTGTTTTTT.

This chain uses TRBV5-1 with TRBJ1-1; D is uncertain. Trimming cost V 1 base and J 0 bases, with 10 bases left between them. Germline assignment: CDR1 SGHRS and CDR2 YFSETQ. The CDR3 has 15 amino acids. CDR3 DNA sequence: TGCGCCAGCAGCTTGTTTTGGCCGCTGAACACTGAAGCTTTCTTT. Protein product: CASSLFWPLNTEAFF.